This TCR beta chain was captured in a study of response to subunit inactivated influenza vaccine (dated by TCRdb to 2017 to 2018). For the wider study: To follow how T cells responded to a trivalent subunit inactivated influenza vaccine, the researchers relied on deep quantitative profiling of the T cell receptor repertoire.

Many counts were recorded for this clonotype. Its antigen has not been determined. Nothing much larger sits one base from this clone, and base qualities are not available. The CDR3 spans 16 residues, from the cysteine through the phenylalanine. Only CDR3 DNA is held: 48 bases, read in frame from base 1. CDR1 and CDR2 are drawn from the germline V gene: MNHEY, SVGAGI. Germline trimming: 2 bases from V, 8 bases from J; junction bases outside gene matches: 11. General findings and caveats noted by the study authors: The authors proposed that each seasonal influenza vaccination may bring in only a limited number of new T cells.

Libraries were made using RT-PCR. The data were produced on an Illumina HiSeq 2500. TCRdb applied fastp at Q25 and MiXCR to the public reads, then kept only in-frame beta chains. Every distinct CDR3 protein forms one entry, paired with its most common genes and DNA. The sample table holds around 180,000 distinct CDR3 sequences, of which roughly 8.7% were seen once. The ten top clones hold 11% of the sample. The chain was built from TRBV6-5 and TRBJ1-4, with 7 middle bases fitting TRBD1. This clonotype was sampled from a man aged 45 to 65 who received an inactivated influenza vaccine. Donor details come from another sample of the same person, matched by shared clones. The sequencing used non-naive T cells sorted from PBMCs, collected on the day of vaccination. The cell subset or site label for this specimen denotes: memory T cell fraction. The CDR3 reads as follows: CASSYALRTGREKLFF. The DNA reads TGTGCCAGCAGTTACGCCCTTCGGACAGGTCGGGAAAAACTGTTTTTT.